The 23 T cell receptor beta chains in this list originate from one sample, sequenced in a study of T cell responses to AZD1222 COVID-19 vaccine. Sequenced by immunoSEQ multiplex PCR; TCRdb stores in-frame clones only, minus some. The repertoire holds some 97,000 clones, with about nine tenths as singletons. Sequenced material: peripheral blood, taken on day 0 of AZD1222 vaccination. The origin of the receptors is an adult in good health.

The CDR3 region has the DNA TGTGCCAGCAGTTACTCGAGCGGGAGCTCCTACGAGCAGTACTTC. Encoded protein: CASSYSSGSSYEQYF. The chain recombines TRBV6-5 with TRBJ2-7; TRBD2 aligns across 8 bases. Germline trimming cut 0 bases from V and 0 bases from J; bases unmatched to any gene: 1. Germline V gene data show CDR1 as MNHEY and CDR2 as SVGAGI. CDR3 length: 15 amino acids.

This chain joins TRBV30 and TRBJ1-2; a possible D gene is TRBD1 (5 bases). V dropped 2 bases and J dropped 7 bases, with 11 bases sitting between them. This CDR3 has 12 residues. Germline V gene data show CDR1 as GTSNPN and CDR2 as SVGIG (reference sequence). CDR3 amino acids: CAWSIGGGGYTF. CDR3 DNA sequence: TGTGCCTGGAGTATCGGGGGTGGTGGCTACACCTTC.

The chain is built from TRBV9 and TRBJ2-7; D possibly uses TRBD1 or TRBD2 (6 bases each). The V gene lost 4 bases and the J gene lost 2 bases, with 19 bases spanning the gap. CDR3 length: 16 amino acids. Germline CDR1 SGDLS, CDR2 YYNGEE. The CDR3 loop reads CASSLGGSVTTYEQYF. Written as DNA, the CDR3 is TGTGCCAGCAGCCTGGGGGGCAGCGTCACAACCTACGAGCAGTACTTC.

The V and J genes are TRBV4-3 and TRBJ2-2; D is perhaps TRBD2 (5 bases). From germline, CDR1 is LGHNA and CDR2 YSLEER. Trimming removed 0 bases from V and 0 bases from J, with 17 bases in between. This CDR3 has 19 residues. CDR3 region: CASSQEARRGLANTGELFF. The CDR3 DNA follows: TGCGCCAGCAGCCAAGAGGCCAGACGAGGGCTCGCGAACACCGGGGAGCTGTTTTTT.

The rearrangement joins TRBV2 to TRBJ2-3; tentatively, D is TRBD2 (5 bases). The germline CDR1 and CDR2 sequences are SNHLY and FYNNEI. The V end was cut by 6 bases, the J end by 6 bases, with 25 bases between. The CDR3 runs 17 residues. CDR3 sequence reads: CASRSGPPGLIVDTQYF. The CDR3 coding sequence is TGTGCCAGCAGGAGTGGTCCCCCGGGATTAATCGTGGATACGCAGTATTTT.

The rearrangement joins TRBV6-2 or TRBV6-3 to TRBJ2-7; tentative D call: TRBD1 (5 bases). The CDR3 loop spans 12 amino acids. V was shortened by 6 bases and J by 4 bases, with 10 bases between the two germline ends. Germline V gene data show CDR1 as MNHEY and CDR2 as SVGEGT. CDR3 region: CASSDSIYEQYF. CDR3 bases: TGTGCCAGCAGCGACAGTATTTACGAGCAGTACTTC.

V gene TRBV11-3 combines with J gene TRBJ2-1; 7 bases fit TRBD2. The CDR3 length is 18 residues. CDR1 is SGHNT and CDR2 is YENEEA in the germline V gene. V lost 6 bases, J lost 8 bases, and 22 bases stayed unmatched. The CDR3 coding sequence is TGTGCCAGCAGTCTTTGGGGTTGGGGGAGCGGGAAGTCAGATGAGCAGTTCTTC. Amino acid sequence: CASSLWGWGSGKSDEQFF.

J is TRBJ1-2 and V is TRBV3-1 (or the pseudogene TRBV3-2), with a possible D match to TRBD1 (5 bases). From germline, CDR1 is LGHDT and CDR2 YNNKEL (reference sequence). The CDR3 totals 14 residues. Trimming left V 3 bases short and J 3 bases short, with 11 bases between. The CDR3 nucleotides are TGTGCCAGCAGCCACCCCGGGGCACACTATGGCTACACCTTC. Its protein is CASSHPGAHYGYTF.

The chain uses TRBV18 and TRBJ2-5, with TRBD1 as a possible D gene (6 bases). The CDR3 is 15 amino acids. V lost 6 bases and J lost 0, with 14 bases in between. The germline gives CDR1 KGHSH, CDR2 LQKENI. The CDR3, as DNA: TGTGCCAGCTCCCTGGAGACAGGATACCAAGAGACCCAGTACTTC. It encodes CASSLETGYQETQYF.

The V call is TRBV30, the J call TRBJ1-3; TRBD1 agrees at 12 bases. With 0 bases clipped from V and 4 bases from J, the junction kept 13 bases outside the gene matches. The CDR3 covers 19 residues. Germline V lookup: CDR1 GTSNPN, CDR2 SVGIG (reference sequence). The CDR3 nucleotides are TGTGCCTGGAGTGTACGACCGGGACAGGGGGCCAGAGTAGGAAACACCATATATTTT. This codes for CAWSVRPGQGARVGNTIYF.

The rearrangement joins TRBV3-1 (or the pseudogene TRBV3-2) to TRBJ1-6; D gene unclear. The CDR3 is 14 amino acids. The germline V gene has CDR1 LGHDT and CDR2 YNNKEL (reference sequence). V lost 4 bases, J lost 9 bases, and 13 bases lay in between. The CDR3 here is CASSPSTHGSPLHF. CDR3 DNA sequence: TGTGCCAGCAGCCCATCCACCCATGGTTCACCCCTCCACTTT.

The rearrangement uses TRBV5-1 and TRBJ2-7, with 13 bases fitting TRBD2. Trimming removed 3 bases from V and 4 bases from J; junction bases left unmatched: 10. The CDR3 runs 17 residues. Germline V lookup: CDR1 SGHRS, CDR2 YFSETQ. This CDR3 is CASSSGTSGDRWYEQYF. CDR3 DNA sequence: TGCGCCAGCAGCTCCGGGACTAGCGGGGACAGGTGGTACGAGCAGTACTTC.

The gene calls are TRBV6-1 and TRBJ1-5; 10 bases align to TRBD1. The trim removed 4 bases at V and 3 bases at J, leaving 12 bases unmatched. Germline-derived CDR1 and CDR2 are MNHNS and SASEGT. The CDR3 sequence is 18 residues long. CDR3 DNA: TGTGCCAGCAGTGCCTACCCCCCCGGGACAGGGGCCAATCAGCCCCAGCATTTT. Its translation is CASSAYPPGTGANQPQHF.

The V gene is TRBV19, the J gene TRBJ2-1; TRBD2 is a possible D gene (6 bases). Germline loops: CDR1 LNHDA, CDR2 SQIVND (reference sequence). V was cut by 1 base and J by 3 bases, with 10 bases left in between. The CDR3 runs to 15 residues. The CDR3 DNA reads TGTGCCAGTAGTATAGTCGGGACTGACTACAATGAGCAGTTCTTC. Encoded protein: CASSIVGTDYNEQFF.

The chain has TRBV9 and TRBJ2-2, with D tentatively TRBD2 (6 bases). The CDR3 contains 13 residues. The germline V gene encodes CDR1 SGDLS and CDR2 YYNGEE. V was shortened by 3 bases and J by 6 bases, with 9 bases between the two germline ends. The CDR3 sequence: CASSAGLAGELFF. For the CDR3, the DNA is TGTGCCAGCAGCGCGGGACTTGCCGGGGAGCTGTTTTTT.

This rearrangement joins TRBV6-5 to TRBJ1-1, with 7 nucleotides matching TRBD1. This CDR3 contains 15 residues. In germline, CDR1 is MNHEY, CDR2 SVGAGI. V dropped 6 bases and J dropped 0; count of bases not matched to a gene: 7. The CDR3 DNA reads TGTGCCAGCAGCGTTTCGGGACAGCTGAACACTGAAGCTTTCTTT. Translating it yields CASSVSGQLNTEAFF.

This chain joins TRBV11-2 and TRBJ1-2, with TRBD1 matching over 7 bases. Per the germline V gene, CDR1 is SGHAT and CDR2 is FQNNGV. The junction had 13 bases not matched to a gene; V was cut back by 1 base and J by 2 bases. There are 18 residues in the CDR3. This CDR3 is CASSLVRQGLERNYGYTF. In DNA form, the CDR3 reads TGTGCCAGCAGCTTAGTAAGACAGGGATTGGAAAGGAACTATGGCTACACCTTC.

J is TRBJ1-1 and V is TRBV27; D is perhaps TRBD1 (5 bases). From germline, CDR1 is MNHEY and CDR2 SMNVEV (reference sequence). Trimming took off 0 bases at V and 1 base at J, with 12 bases between the two ends. This CDR3 region has 16 residues. CDR3 DNA: TGTGCCAGCAGTTTATCCACATTTGGACAGAACACTGAAGCTTTCTTT. It codes for CASSLSTFGQNTEAFF.

The chain couples TRBV9 to TRBJ1-1, with D unclear. The CDR3 runs to 12 residues. Germline V lookup: CDR1 SGDLS, CDR2 YYNGEE. V lost 4 bases, J lost 7 bases, and 11 bases lay in between. In DNA form, the CDR3 reads TGTGCCAGCAGCCCGGGAGGGCTTGAAGCTTTCTTT. As protein: CASSPGGLEAFF. Complete variable domain (other parts from reference TRBV9 and TRBJ1-1): DSGVTQTPKHLITATGQRVTLRCSPRSGDLSVYWYQQSLDQGLQFLIQYYNGEERAKGNILERFSAQQFPDLHSELNLSSLELGDSALYFCASSPGGLEAFFGQGTRLTVV.

The rearrangement uses TRBV4-2 and TRBJ2-2, with no clear D. The V and J ends lost 0 bases and 0 bases respectively, with 5 bases between them. Germline V CDR1 and CDR2: LGHNA, YNFKEQ. The CDR3 runs to 15 residues. CDR3 residues: CASSQEWSNTGELFF. Written as DNA, the CDR3 is TGTGCCAGCAGCCAAGAATGGTCGAACACCGGGGAGCTGTTTTTT.

J is TRBJ1-2 and V is TRBV29-1; D is ambiguous. The germline V gene encodes CDR1 SQVTM and CDR2 ANQGSEA. The CDR3 contains 15 residues. V lost 5 bases, J lost 2 bases, and 18 bases lay in between. The DNA for the CDR3 is TGCAGCGTTTTTGAAACAGCGGTCAGAAACTATGGCTACACCTTC. Its protein is CSVFETAVRNYGYTF. Full variable domain (missing parts from reference TRBV29-1 and TRBJ1-2): SAVISQKPSRDICQRGTSLTIQCQVDSQVTMMFWYRQQPGQSLTLIATANQGSEATYESGFVIDKFPISRPNLTFSTLTVSNMSPEDSSIYLCSVFETAVRNYGYTFGSGTRLTVV.

The genes are TRBV29-1 and TRBJ1-2; TRBD1 is a possible D gene (5 bases). Looked up from germline, CDR1 is SQVTM and CDR2 is ANQGSEA. V was trimmed by 5 bases and J by 3 bases, leaving 16 bases between them. This CDR3 has 14 amino acids. The CDR3 loop is CSVTSGLRHYGYTF. The CDR3 nucleotides are TGCAGCGTTACCTCGGGACTGAGGCACTATGGCTACACCTTC.

This chain connects TRBV24-1 to TRBJ1-5; D is perhaps TRBD1 (5 bases). The length of the CDR3 is 16 residues. Germline V gives CDR1 KGHDR, CDR2 SFDVKD. With 2 bases removed from V and 4 bases from J, the gap between germline ends came to 14 bases. CDR3 sequence: CATSDSGTVQNQPQHF. CDR3 nucleotides: TGTGCCACCAGTGATTCCGGGACGGTCCAGAATCAGCCCCAGCATTTT.